This record covers a single T cell receptor beta chain. This specimen comes from a study of blood T cell repertoires in COVID-19. This CDR3 spans 12 amino acids. Deletions cut 4 bases from V and 11 bases from J, with 14 bases between. The germline gives CDR1 LGHDT, CDR2 YNNKEL (reference sequence). As originally analysed: Amplification from reference gene primers served as the basis for estimated nucleated cell counts. Libraries were prepared by immunoSEQ multiplex PCR; TCRdb keeps only in-frame clonotypes and omits some of them. V, J and clone size were drawn from that table, and D and trimming were deduced from the DNA. The sample records 250,000 to 350,000 clones, about 89% being singletons.

Sequencing was carried out using peripheral blood. The receptor comes from a woman aged 50 to 60 who had recovered from COVID-19. The gene calls are TRBV3-1 (or the pseudogene TRBV3-2) and TRBJ1-1; possible D gene TRBD1, 6 bases. This CDR3 is CASSPNGGEAFF. CDR3 sequence (DNA): TGTGCCAGCAGCCCGAATGGGGGCGAGGCTTTCTTT.